A selection of T cell receptor beta chains follows, all from one sample in a study of blood T cell repertoires in COVID-19. TCRdb's copy holds only in-frame clones and misses some; the assay was immunoSEQ multiplex PCR. Of roughly 320,000 clones in the sample, 90% to 95% were seen once. The sequencing input was PBMCs or T cells enriched from blood (not recorded which). These receptors all stem from a woman aged 25-40 years who had been exposed to COVID-19. Both conserved end residues are part of each CDR3. The D gene is left open where the match is weak. Only part of the rows carry a size: once, few, many, or a class if the clone is expanded.

abundance: once; j_gene: TRBJ1-6; d_gene: TRBD1; v_gene: TRBV5-6; CDR3nt: TGTGCCAGCAGCTTACAGGGGAACGGTTCACCCCTCCACTTT; CDR3aa: CASSLQGNGSPLHF
abundance: .; j_gene: TRBJ1-6; d_gene: .; v_gene: TRBV4-1; CDR3nt: TGCGCCAGCAGCCAAGATGAGGGAGGGGGAAGTAATTCACCCCTCCACTTT; CDR3aa: CASSQDEGGGSNSPLHF
abundance: .; j_gene: TRBJ2-7; d_gene: .; v_gene: TRBV4-2; CDR3nt: TGTGCCAGCAGCCAAGATAGCTCGGGGTTCCCCTCCGTTCGGTACTTC; CDR3aa: CASSQDSSGFPSVRYF
abundance: .; j_gene: TRBJ1-4; d_gene: TRBD1; v_gene: TRBV5-1; CDR3nt: TGCGCCAGCAGCTTGAGGCCCCTGGACAGGGGAAGGGAAAAACTGTTTTTT; CDR3aa: CASSLRPLDRGREKLFF
abundance: .; j_gene: TRBJ1-2; d_gene: .; v_gene: TRBV3-1/TRBV3-2; CDR3nt: TGTGCCAGCAGCCAAGTTAGCCGGGGAGGCTACACCTTC; CDR3aa: CASSQVSRGGYTF
abundance: .; j_gene: TRBJ2-1; d_gene: TRBD1; v_gene: TRBV5-1; CDR3nt: TGCGCCAGCAGCCCACAGGGGGCGCGCAATGAGCAGTTCTTC; CDR3aa: CASSPQGARNEQFF
abundance: .; j_gene: TRBJ2-3; d_gene: TRBD2; v_gene: TRBV18; CDR3nt: TGTGCCAGCTCACCAGAAGTAGTAGCGGGGGAGCAGTATTTT; CDR3aa: CASSPEVVAGEQYF
abundance: .; j_gene: TRBJ1-4; d_gene: TRBD1; v_gene: TRBV7-9; CDR3nt: TGTGCCAGCAGCCCCCCCGGAGGACAGGGTGTTTTTTTT; CDR3aa: CASSPPGGQGVFF
abundance: .; j_gene: TRBJ1-4; d_gene: TRBD1; v_gene: TRBV7-8; CDR3nt: TGTGCCAGCAGGAGGGGGCTCCCCGAAAAACTGTTTTTT; CDR3aa: CASRRGLPEKLFF
abundance: .; j_gene: TRBJ2-3; d_gene: TRBD2; v_gene: TRBV7-9; CDR3nt: TGTGCCGAAGAATCTAGCGGGGGCACAGATACGCAGTATTTT; CDR3aa: CAEESSGGTDTQYF
abundance: few; j_gene: TRBJ1-2; d_gene: TRBD1; v_gene: TRBV28; CDR3nt: TGTGCCAGCAGTTCAGGGGGCTGGGGCTATGGCTACACCTTC; CDR3aa: CASSSGGWGYGYTF
abundance: once; j_gene: TRBJ2-5; d_gene: TRBD2; v_gene: TRBV5-8; CDR3nt: TGTGCCAGCAGCTTGGGACTAGCGGGGGATTCCCAAGAGACCCAGTACTTC; CDR3aa: CASSLGLAGDSQETQYF
abundance: .; j_gene: TRBJ2-1; d_gene: TRBD2; v_gene: TRBV18; CDR3nt: TGTGCCAGCTCACCAACCTTGAGCGGGGGGGCGGGCAATGAGCAGTTCTTC; CDR3aa: CASSPTLSGGAGNEQFF
abundance: .; j_gene: TRBJ1-5; d_gene: .; v_gene: TRBV2; CDR3nt: TGTGCCAGCAGTGAATCCAGTAAATTACAGCCCCAGCATTTT; CDR3aa: CASSESSKLQPQHF
abundance: .; j_gene: TRBJ1-6; d_gene: .; v_gene: TRBV6-5; CDR3nt: TGTGCCAGCAGTTACCCCCCCGCAGGGGCAAATTCACCCCTCCACTTT; CDR3aa: CASSYPPAGANSPLHF
abundance: .; j_gene: TRBJ1-4; d_gene: .; v_gene: TRBV4-3; CDR3nt: TGCGCCAGCAGCCAAGATTTCGCGGGGGCGGAAAAACTGTTTTTT; CDR3aa: CASSQDFAGAEKLFF
abundance: few; j_gene: TRBJ1-5; d_gene: TRBD1; v_gene: TRBV19; CDR3nt: TGTGCCAGTAGCCCTGGGCGCAGGGACAGCGTTTCTTATCAGCCCCAGCATTTT; CDR3aa: CASSPGRRDSVSYQPQHF
abundance: .; j_gene: TRBJ1-2; d_gene: .; v_gene: TRBV4-1; CDR3nt: TGCGCCAGCAGCCAAGAAGCCAGGGCTGTCGGCTATGGCTACACCTTC; CDR3aa: CASSQEARAVGYGYTF
abundance: .; j_gene: TRBJ2-4; d_gene: .; v_gene: TRBV21-1; CDR3nt: TGTGCCAGCAGCACACAGGACAGGGGCCCTGATATAGCCAAAAACATTCAGTACTTC; CDR3aa: CASSTQDRGPDIAKNIQYF
abundance: once; j_gene: TRBJ1-2; d_gene: .; v_gene: TRBV6-4; CDR3nt: TGTGCCAGCAGTGAATCTCCCACTAGCTATGGCTACACCTTC; CDR3aa: CASSESPTSYGYTF
abundance: .; j_gene: TRBJ2-1; d_gene: TRBD2; v_gene: TRBV5-1; CDR3nt: TGCGCCAGCAGCTCCCGGTCAACGGGGGGGCCTCATGAGCAGTTCTTC; CDR3aa: CASSSRSTGGPHEQFF
abundance: .; j_gene: TRBJ2-1; d_gene: TRBD2; v_gene: TRBV9; CDR3nt: TGTGCCAGCAGCGTAGCACTAGCGGTTACCTACAATGAGCAGTTCTTC; CDR3aa: CASSVALAVTYNEQFF
abundance: .; j_gene: TRBJ1-2; d_gene: .; v_gene: TRBV6-4; CDR3nt: TGTGCCAGCAGTGACACCACAGTCGCTTATGGCTACACCTTC; CDR3aa: CASSDTTVAYGYTF
abundance: .; j_gene: TRBJ2-7; d_gene: .; v_gene: TRBV16; CDR3nt: TGTGCCAGCAGCCCCCGGGCGGCGGGGACCTACGAGCAGTACTTC; CDR3aa: CASSPRAAGTYEQYF
abundance: .; j_gene: TRBJ1-2; d_gene: .; v_gene: TRBV6-6; CDR3nt: TGTGCCAGCAGCGGCCTGGCCGCGGGGAACTATGGCTACACCTTC; CDR3aa: CASSGLAAGNYGYTF
abundance: once; j_gene: TRBJ2-7; d_gene: .; v_gene: TRBV5-1; CDR3nt: TGCGCCAGCAGCCTCCAAGGAGCGGAATACTCCTACGAGCAGTACTTC; CDR3aa: CASSLQGAEYSYEQYF
abundance: .; j_gene: TRBJ1-6; d_gene: .; v_gene: TRBV7-8; CDR3nt: TGTGCCAGCAGCGCAGGTCCTAATAATTCACCCCTCCACTTT; CDR3aa: CASSAGPNNSPLHF
abundance: .; j_gene: TRBJ1-2; d_gene: TRBD1; v_gene: TRBV9; CDR3nt: TGTGCCAGCAACCCGGGACAGAACTATGGCTACACCTTC; CDR3aa: CASNPGQNYGYTF
abundance: .; j_gene: TRBJ2-2; d_gene: .; v_gene: TRBV3-1/TRBV3-2; CDR3nt: TGTGCCAGCAGCCAAGTGATCGCGGGGACCCTTGAGAAGCTGTTTTTT; CDR3aa: CASSQVIAGTLEKLFF
abundance: once; j_gene: TRBJ1-5; d_gene: TRBD1; v_gene: TRBV28; CDR3nt: TGTGCCAGCAGGACCGACAGGGATTTTCGCAATCAGCCCCAGCATTTT; CDR3aa: CASRTDRDFRNQPQHF
abundance: .; j_gene: TRBJ1-2; d_gene: TRBD1; v_gene: TRBV7-6; CDR3nt: TGTGCCAGCAGCCCATCGCCCCCGGGACAGGACCCTTGGAACTATGGCTACACCTTC; CDR3aa: CASSPSPPGQDPWNYGYTF
abundance: .; j_gene: TRBJ1-1; d_gene: .; v_gene: TRBV28; CDR3nt: TGTGCCAGCAGCGCCGGGGGGGGCGCAACAAACACTGAAGCTTTCTTT; CDR3aa: CASSAGGGATNTEAFF
abundance: .; j_gene: TRBJ1-1; d_gene: TRBD1; v_gene: TRBV7-2; CDR3nt: TGTGCCAGCAGCTTAGAGTCAGGGGGAAGGAACACTGAAGCTTTCTTT; CDR3aa: CASSLESGGRNTEAFF
abundance: .; j_gene: TRBJ1-2; d_gene: .; v_gene: TRBV4-3; CDR3nt: TGCGCCAGCAGTCCCCAGGCGGGCCAGAACTATGGCTACACCTTC; CDR3aa: CASSPQAGQNYGYTF
abundance: .; j_gene: TRBJ2-6; d_gene: .; v_gene: TRBV9; CDR3nt: TGTGCCAGCGAAACTTCTGGGGCCAACGTCCTGACTTTC; CDR3aa: CASETSGANVLTF
abundance: .; j_gene: TRBJ1-5; d_gene: .; v_gene: TRBV5-1; CDR3nt: TGCGCCAGCAGCTCCGGACAGAAGAATCAGCCCCAGCATTTT; CDR3aa: CASSSGQKNQPQHF
abundance: .; j_gene: TRBJ2-7; d_gene: TRBD2; v_gene: TRBV5-1; CDR3nt: TGCGCCAGCAGTCTCCCAGCGGGGAGCTACGAGCAGTACTTC; CDR3aa: CASSLPAGSYEQYF